A selection of T cell receptor beta chains follows, all from one sample in a study of T cells in Graves' hyperthyroidism and ophthalmopathy. TCRdb re-called the multiplex PCR reads through MiXCR, storing one row per CDR3 protein. Altogether 340,000 or so distinct CDR3 sequences are present, around 20% being singletons, with the ten largest covering around half. Material: blood. All receptors come from a woman aged 45-65 years with Graves' hyperthyroidism. The CDR3 runs from the conserved cysteine through the conserved F or W. A D gene is named only where the DNA matches it firmly. Some rows mark clone size as missing; the rest say once, few, many or name a class of expanded clone.

v_gene,d_gene,j_gene,abundance,CDR3aa,CDR3nt
TRBV19,.,TRBJ2-4,many,CASSIGQLQNIQYF,TGTGCCAGTAGTATCGGGCAGTTACAAAACATTCAGTACTTC
TRBV7-9,TRBD2,TRBJ2-2,many,CASSVSGRAGELFF,TGTGCCAGCAGCGTTAGCGGGAGGGCCGGGGAGCTGTTTTTT
TRBV10-3,TRBD2,TRBJ2-3,few,CAIGSSGFEDTQYF,TGTGCCATCGGCTCTAGCGGGTTTGAAGATACGCAGTATTTT
TRBV7-2,TRBD1,TRBJ2-5,.,CASSVWDRGTETQYF,TGTGCCAGCAGCGTGTGGGACAGGGGGACAGAGACCCAGTACTTC
TRBV6-2/TRBV6-3,TRBD1,TRBJ2-1,.,CASSRTGGTYEQFF,TGTGCCAGCAGTAGGACAGGGGGCACGTATGAGCAGTTCTTC
TRBV6-2/TRBV6-3,.,TRBJ1-1,many,CASSYGRGNTEAFF,TGTGCCAGCAGTTACGGGAGGGGGAACACTGAAGCTTTCTTT
TRBV7-9,.,TRBJ2-2,few,CASRVDGRTVINTGELFF,TGTGCCAGCAGGGTCGACGGTCGGACAGTCATCAACACCGGGGAGCTGTTTTTT
TRBV20-1,.,TRBJ2-1,.,CSARRYNEQFF,TGCAGTGCTAGAAGGTACAATGAGCAGTTCTTC
TRBV7-9,TRBD1,TRBJ1-2,once,CASSLASDRALVDGYTF,TGTGCCAGCAGCTTAGCATCCGACAGGGCATTGGTGGATGGCTACACCTTC
TRBV2,TRBD2,TRBJ2-7,.,CASSNRLAGATYEQYF,TGTGCCAGCAGTAACCGACTAGCGGGGGCCACCTACGAGCAGTACTTC
TRBV2,TRBD1,TRBJ1-2,.,CASGGQRNYGYTF,TGTGCCAGCGGGGGACAGCGGAACTATGGCTACACCTTC
TRBV9,.,TRBJ2-7,.,CASSADAQGPYEQYF,TGTGCCAGCAGCGCCGATGCGCAGGGCCCCTACGAGCAGTACTTC
TRBV20-1,.,TRBJ1-2,.,CSARDNLGGYTF,TGCAGTGCTAGAGATAACTTAGGTGGCTACACCTTC
TRBV11-2,.,TRBJ1-2,many,CASSNPGHSVYGYTF,TGTGCCAGCAGCAATCCGGGACACTCTGTCTATGGCTACACCTTC
TRBV11-2,.,TRBJ1-3,many,CASSQRQSPGNTIYF,TGTGCCAGCAGCCAACGACAGTCCCCTGGAAACACCATATATTTT
TRBV20-1,.,TRBJ1-1,many,CSASRASNTEAFF,TGCAGTGCTAGTAGGGCTTCGAACACTGAAGCTTTCTTT
TRBV2,.,TRBJ1-2,.,CASSYSRSARDGYTF,TGTGCCAGCAGTTACAGCCGGTCCGCCAGGGATGGCTACACCTTC
TRBV20-1,TRBD1,TRBJ2-7,.,CSARPGQGYEQYF,TGCAGTGCTCGACCGGGACAGGGCTACGAGCAGTACTTC
TRBV2,TRBD2,TRBJ2-7,many,CASIYLGLEADEQYF,TGTGCCAGCATTTATTTGGGACTAGAGGCTGACGAGCAGTACTTC
TRBV11-2,.,TRBJ1-2,few,CASSQTEFYGYTF,TGTGCCAGCAGCCAGACAGAGTTCTATGGCTACACCTTC
TRBV27,TRBD1,TRBJ2-1,many,CASSWPGQEYNEQFF,TGTGCCAGCAGTTGGCCGGGACAGGAGTACAATGAGCAGTTCTTC
TRBV6-5,.,TRBJ2-7,many,CASSYSRQASEQYF,TGTGCCAGCAGTTACTCGAGGCAGGCCTCCGAGCAGTACTTC
TRBV28,TRBD2,TRBJ2-7,many,CASAGVDSSYEQYF,TGTGCCAGCGCGGGAGTAGACAGCTCCTACGAGCAGTACTTC
TRBV12-3/TRBV12-4,TRBD1,TRBJ1-4,many,CASSLAQGGREKLFF,TGTGCCAGCAGTTTAGCACAGGGGGGGCGGGAAAAACTGTTTTTT
TRBV7-2,TRBD2,TRBJ2-3,many,CASSLEWRGVDTQYF,TGTGCCAGCAGCTTAGAGTGGCGGGGGGTGGATACGCAGTATTTT
TRBV7-9,.,TRBJ2-1,many,CASSLARLNEQFF,TGTGCCAGCAGCTTAGCGCGGCTCAATGAGCAGTTCTTC
TRBV20-1,.,TRBJ2-5,.,CSARAGQETQYF,TGCAGTGCTAGAGCGGGTCAAGAGACCCAGTACTTC
TRBV7-2,.,TRBJ2-2,many,CASSGSRSLTGELFF,TGTGCCAGCAGCGGGTCGAGGTCCCTCACCGGGGAGCTGTTTTTT
TRBV20-1,.,TRBJ1-5,many,CSARVGQYQPQHF,TGCAGTGCTAGAGTTGGACAGTATCAGCCCCAGCATTTT
TRBV28,TRBD2,TRBJ2-1,many,CASSPERGRGSYNEQFF,TGTGCCAGCAGCCCTGAGCGGGGGCGAGGCTCCTACAATGAGCAGTTCTTC
TRBV2,.,TRBJ2-5,once,CASSEFKGEIETQYF,TGTGCCAGCAGTGAATTTAAGGGAGAGATAGAGACCCAGTACTTC
TRBV6-4,.,TRBJ1-5,.,CASSDGGTQPQHF,TGTGCCAGCAGTGACGGGGGAACTCAGCCCCAGCATTTT
TRBV7-3,.,TRBJ2-5,.,CASSQMYQETRYF,TGTGCCAGTAGCCAAATGTACCAAGAGACCCGGTACTTC
TRBV6-4,.,TRBJ2-3,.,CASSDSPGQDTQYF,TGTGCCAGCAGTGACTCTCCGGGGCAAGATACGCAGTATTTT
TRBV7-2,.,TRBJ1-2,.,CASSPVETNYGYTF,TGTGCCAGCAGCCCGGTCGAAACTAACTATGGCTACACCTTC
TRBV7-6,.,TRBJ2-5,many,CASSLEWGRRVETQYF,TGTGCCAGCAGCTTAGAATGGGGTCGACGGGTGGAGACCCAGTACTTC
TRBV6-1,TRBD1,TRBJ1-1,few,CVSRTGNTEAFF,TGTGTCAGCAGGACAGGGAACACTGAAGCTTTCTTT
TRBV12-3/TRBV12-4,.,TRBJ2-7,many,CASSFQVYEQYF,TGTGCCAGCAGTTTTCAGGTCTACGAGCAGTACTTC
TRBV20-1,.,TRBJ2-4,few,CSAIRTGAKNIQYF,TGCAGTGCTATCCGGACGGGAGCCAAAAACATTCAGTACTTC
TRBV9,.,TRBJ2-5,few,CASSVETPRWGETQYF,TGTGCCAGCAGCGTAGAGACTCCGAGATGGGGAGAGACCCAGTACTTC
TRBV11-3,.,TRBJ1-1,many,CASSPGPREGRTEAFF,TGTGCCAGCAGCCCTGGGCCTAGGGAAGGGAGGACTGAAGCTTTCTTT
TRBV7-8,TRBD1,TRBJ2-7,.,CASTFQGQLPGEQYF,TGTGCCAGCACCTTCCAGGGACAGCTCCCCGGCGAGCAGTACTTC